A single sample gave rise to the 20 T cell receptor beta chains below, sequenced in a study of blood T cell repertoires in COVID-19. Clones were sequenced by immunoSEQ multiplex PCR, and TCRdb holds only the in-frame ones, with some missing. The sample records 180,000 or so clones, 85% to 90% being singletons. Specimen: PBMCs or T cells enriched from blood (not recorded which). These receptors all come from a middle-aged woman with acute COVID-19.

The chain employs TRBV24-1 and TRBJ2-6; 8 nucleotides line up with TRBD1. V was clipped by 10 bases and J by 0 bases; unmatched bases: 10. The CDR3 is 17 amino acids. CDR1 and CDR2 from the germline V gene are KGHDR and SFDVKD. The CDR3 loop is CATAPGTGSSGANVLTF. Here the CDR3 DNA reads TGTGCCACGGCGCCCGGGACAGGATCCTCTGGGGCCAACGTCCTGACTTTC.

J is TRBJ2-6 and V is TRBV5-1; 8 bases fit TRBD1. Germline assignment: CDR1 SGHRS and CDR2 YFSETQ. This CDR3 region has 17 residues. Trimming cost V 0 bases and J 4 bases; bases outside gene matches: 6. In nucleotides, the CDR3 is TGCGCCAGCAGCTTGGACCAGGGGGCGCGGGGGGCCAACGTCCTGACTTTC. It yields the protein CASSLDQGARGANVLTF.

This clone was counted a few times. The V call is TRBV28, the J call TRBJ1-1; D is unclear. Germline-derived CDR1 and CDR2 are MDHEN and SYDVKM. The ends were cut back, 6 bases at V and 1 base at J, with 15 bases in the middle. CDR3 size: 15 residues. CDR3 nucleotide sequence: TGTGCCAGCAGCCAACCCTTGCAGGAGAACACTGAAGCTTTCTTT. Residues: CASSQPLQENTEAFF.

The rearrangement joins TRBV19 to TRBJ2-7; 8 bases agree with TRBD2. V lost 5 bases to trimming and J lost 4 bases; unmatched junction nucleotides: 7. This CDR3 contains 14 residues. Germline-derived CDR1 and CDR2 are LNHDA and SQIVND (reference sequence). For the CDR3, the DNA is TGTGCCAGTAGTGTCAGCGGGAGTGTGTACGAGCAGTACTTC. Protein: CASSVSGSVYEQYF.

The V and J genes are TRBV6-5 and TRBJ1-4; maybe TRBD1 (5 bases). Trimming pared 0 bases from V and 8 bases from J, leaving 13 bases between. CDR1 MNHEY and CDR2 SVGAGI come from the germline V gene. This CDR3 contains 15 residues. The CDR3 nucleotides are TGTGCCAGCAGTTACTCGGAGGGGAGTGGAGAAAAACTGTTTTTT. It is translated as CASSYSEGSGEKLFF.

This clone was detected once. This rearrangement joins TRBV18 to TRBJ2-3; tentatively, D is TRBD2 (6 bases). From germline, CDR1 is KGHSH and CDR2 LQKENI. V was trimmed by 6 bases and J by 2 bases, leaving 21 bases between them. The CDR3 is 17 residues long. The DNA for the CDR3 is TGTGCCAGCTCGTACGGGGGAAGACCAGGATTCACAGATACGCAGTATTTT. It is translated as CASSYGGRPGFTDTQYF.

The chain combines TRBV28 with TRBJ1-2; D uncertain. There are 13 residues in the CDR3. Germline CDR1 reads MDHEN; CDR2 reads SYDVKM. V shed 5 bases and J shed 6 bases, with 13 bases lying between them. CDR3 region: CASSNNRADGYTF. In DNA, the CDR3 is TGTGCCAGCAGTAACAACAGAGCCGATGGCTACACCTTC.

The gene calls are TRBV4-1 and TRBJ2-7; no reliable D call. In germline, CDR1 is MGHRA, CDR2 YSYEKL. Trimming left V 6 bases short and J 4 bases short, with 19 bases between. There are 15 residues in the CDR3. The CDR3 is CASSPSSITGYEQYF. The CDR3 DNA is TGCGCCAGCAGTCCAAGCTCTATAACGGGTTACGAGCAGTACTTC.

The chain carries TRBV19 and TRBJ1-5, with a tentative D call TRBD1 (5 bases). The CDR3 runs to 15 residues. Germline V gene data show CDR1 as LNHDA and CDR2 as SQIVND (reference sequence). V lost 6 bases, J lost 0 bases, and 12 bases lay in between. CDR3 DNA: TGTGCCAGTAGCTGGGGGGACGGTAGCAATCAGCCCCAGCATTTT. Protein: CASSWGDGSNQPQHF. Together with reference TRBV19 and TRBJ1-5, the CDR3 gives the full variable domain: DGGITQSPKYLFRKEGQNVTLSCEQNLNHDAMYWYRQDPGQGLRLIYYSQIVNDFQKGDIAEGYSVSREKKESFPLTVTSAQKNPTAFYLCASSWGDGSNQPQHFGDGTRLSIL.

The chain couples TRBV28 to TRBJ2-7, with D perhaps TRBD2 (5 bases). Germline CDR1 and CDR2: MDHEN and SYDVKM. This CDR3 comprises 13 residues. Trimming removed 6 bases from V and 5 bases from J, with 14 bases in between. CDR3 protein: CASRYRGSHEQYF. Here the CDR3 DNA reads TGTGCCAGCAGGTATAGAGGGAGCCACGAGCAGTACTTC.

This chain joins TRBV6-5 and TRBJ2-3; 11 bases fit TRBD1. This CDR3 region has 14 residues. V shed 4 bases and J 6 bases; nucleotides not matched to a gene: 3. Germline loops: CDR1 MNHEY, CDR2 SVGAGI. CDR3 loop: CASSWGQGVDTQYF. DNA for the CDR3: TGTGCCAGCAGTTGGGGACAGGGGGTCGATACGCAGTATTTT.

The V and J genes are TRBV7-9 and TRBJ2-3; 9 bases align to TRBD2. CDR1 is SEHNR, CDR2 FQNEAQ, per germline (reference sequence). V was pared by 5 bases and J by 4 bases, with 10 bases of the junction left unmatched. The CDR3 totals 16 residues. In DNA form, the CDR3 reads TGTGCCAGCAGCCCGAGGGCGGGAGGGGTGTCAGATACGCAGTATTTT. Encoded protein: CASSPRAGGVSDTQYF.

The chain has TRBV7-4 and TRBJ1-5; TRBD1 agrees at 8 bases. J lost 6 bases, V lost 10 bases, and 8 bases had no gene match. This CDR3 region has 13 residues. Germline CDR1 and CDR2: SGHVT and SQSDAQ. This chain's CDR3 is CAIIGQGPQPQHF. CDR3 in DNA: TGTGCCATCATAGGACAGGGTCCTCAGCCCCAGCATTTT.

V gene TRBV7-9 combines with J gene TRBJ2-2, with D maybe TRBD2 (6 bases). Between the trimmed V and J ends, which lost 5 bases and 7 bases, there was a span of 17 bases. CDR1 is SEHNR and CDR2 is FQNEAQ in the germline V gene (reference sequence). This CDR3 is 15 amino acids long. CDR3 DNA sequence: TGTGCCAGCAGCAAACTAACTAGCACGGGCGGGGAGCTGTTTTTT. It encodes CASSKLTSTGGELFF.

The rearrangement links TRBV5-1 to TRBJ1-1; 12 positions match TRBD1. CDR1 SGHRS and CDR2 YFSETQ come from the germline V gene. This CDR3 has 17 residues. V lost 2 bases and J lost 0; bases outside the gene matches: 5. CDR3 region: CASSLTGTGGLNTEAFF. Here the CDR3 DNA reads TGCGCCAGCAGCTTAACCGGGACAGGGGGCTTGAACACTGAAGCTTTCTTT.

The chain employs TRBV5-1 and TRBJ1-4; D not certain. Germline V gene data show CDR1 as SGHRS and CDR2 as YFSETQ. The CDR3 contains 14 residues. V was cut by 1 base and J by 6 bases, with 10 bases left in between. CDR3 DNA sequence: TGCGCCAGCAGCTTGACCGGCGGCGATGAAAAACTGTTTTTT. Translating gives CASSLTGGDEKLFF.

This chain links TRBV5-6 with TRBJ2-1; D perhaps matches TRBD1 (5 bases). The CDR3 contains 16 residues. CDR1 and CDR2 from the germline V gene are SGHDT and YYEEEE. V was clipped by 0 bases and J by 4 bases, with 14 bases between them. The CDR3 bases are TGTGCCAGCAGCTTGGGAGGCCAGGGTCCATACAATGAGCAGTTCTTC. Residues: CASSLGGQGPYNEQFF.

The V call is TRBV10-1, the J call TRBJ2-3; 9 bases are a match to TRBD2. J gave up 3 bases and V 10 bases, and 14 bases lay outside the gene matches. Germline lookup yields CDR1 WNHNN and CDR2 SYGVQD (reference sequence). CDR3 length: 16 amino acids. The CDR3 bases are TGCGCCATCACCTCCTCCGGGACTAGCAGAACAGATACGCAGTATTTT. Residues: CAITSSGTSRTDTQYF.

CDR3 amino acids: CASSFGGDETQYF. The CDR3 DNA reads as TGTGCCAGCAGTTTCGGGGGGGATGAGACCCAGTACTTC. The V gene is TRBV12-3 or TRBV12-4, the J gene TRBJ2-5, with 8 bases lining up with TRBD2. V trimming: 3 bases; J trimming: 5 bases; junction bases outside the gene matches: 2. This CDR3 is 13 amino acids long.

The CDR3 protein is CASSLQGVTGNTIYF. CDR3 bases: TGTGCCAGCAGCTTACAGGGGGTGACTGGAAACACCATATATTTT. The V gene is TRBV7-9, the J gene TRBJ1-3, with TRBD1 identical over 7 bases. With 2 bases clipped from V and 2 bases from J, the junction kept 3 bases outside the gene matches. Germline V gives CDR1 SEHNR, CDR2 FQNEAQ (reference sequence). CDR3 length: 15 amino acids.